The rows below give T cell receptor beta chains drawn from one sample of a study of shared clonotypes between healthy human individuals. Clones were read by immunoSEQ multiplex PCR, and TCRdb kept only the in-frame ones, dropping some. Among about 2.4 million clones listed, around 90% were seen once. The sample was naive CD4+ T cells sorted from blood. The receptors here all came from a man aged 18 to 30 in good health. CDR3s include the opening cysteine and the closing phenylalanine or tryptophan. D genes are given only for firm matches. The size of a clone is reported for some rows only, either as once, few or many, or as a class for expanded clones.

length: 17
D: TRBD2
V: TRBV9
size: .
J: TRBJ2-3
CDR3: CASSVVDSGGYTDTQYF
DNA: TGTGCCAGCAGCGTAGTGGATAGCGGGGGGTACACAGATACGCAGTATTTT

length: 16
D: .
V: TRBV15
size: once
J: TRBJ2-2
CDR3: CATSTGQTANTGELFF
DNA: TGTGCCACCAGCACTGGACAGACCGCGAACACCGGGGAGCTGTTTTTT

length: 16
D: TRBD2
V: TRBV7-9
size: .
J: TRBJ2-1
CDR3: CASSSGVTSAYNEQFF
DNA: TGTGCCAGCAGCTCCGGTGTGACTAGCGCTTACAATGAGCAGTTCTTC

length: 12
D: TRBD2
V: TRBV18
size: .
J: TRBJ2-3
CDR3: CASSQRGDTQYF
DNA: TGTGCCAGCTCCCAGCGGGGGGATACGCAGTATTTT

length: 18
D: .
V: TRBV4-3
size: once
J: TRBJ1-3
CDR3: CASSQDYLLGRVGNTIYF
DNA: TGCGCCAGCAGCCAAGATTATCTTCTTGGCAGGGTGGGAAACACCATATATTTT

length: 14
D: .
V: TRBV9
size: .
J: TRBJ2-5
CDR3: CASSVVKVEETQYF
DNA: TGTGCCAGCAGCGTAGTGAAGGTAGAAGAGACCCAGTACTTC

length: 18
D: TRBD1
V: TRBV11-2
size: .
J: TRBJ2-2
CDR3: CASSQTRAGQGPSGELFF
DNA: TGTGCCAGCAGCCAAACACGTGCGGGACAGGGCCCCTCCGGGGAGCTGTTTTTT

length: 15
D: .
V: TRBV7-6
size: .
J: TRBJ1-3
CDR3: CASSLQGGGGNTIYF
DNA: TGTGCCAGCAGCCTACAGGGCGGAGGTGGAAACACCATATATTTT

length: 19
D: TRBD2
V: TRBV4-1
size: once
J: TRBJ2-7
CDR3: CASSHRGAGGASSSYEQYF
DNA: TGCGCCAGCAGCCACCGGGGAGCGGGGGGGGCCTCGAGCTCCTACGAGCAGTACTTC

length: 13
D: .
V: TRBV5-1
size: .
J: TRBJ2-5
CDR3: CASSPTNQETQYF
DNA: TGCGCCAGCAGCCCAACAAACCAAGAGACCCAGTACTTC

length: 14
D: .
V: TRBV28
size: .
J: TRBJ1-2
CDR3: CASSLAASYYGYTF
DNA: TGTGCCAGCAGTTTGGCAGCGAGTTACTATGGCTACACCTTC

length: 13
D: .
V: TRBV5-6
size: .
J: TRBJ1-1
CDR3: CASTTPEKFEAFF
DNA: TGTGCCAGCACCACCCCGGAGAAGTTTGAAGCTTTCTTT

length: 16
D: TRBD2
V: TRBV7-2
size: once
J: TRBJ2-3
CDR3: CASSLLAGGRTDTQYF
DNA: TGTGCCAGCAGCTTACTAGCGGGAGGCCGCACAGATACGCAGTATTTT

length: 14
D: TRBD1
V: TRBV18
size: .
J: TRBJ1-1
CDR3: CASIPGQENTEAFF
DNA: TGTGCCAGTATCCCGGGACAGGAGAACACTGAAGCTTTCTTT

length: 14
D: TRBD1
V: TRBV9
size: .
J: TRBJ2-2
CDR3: CASSDRGNTGELFF
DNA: TGTGCCAGCAGCGACAGGGGTAACACCGGGGAGCTGTTTTTT

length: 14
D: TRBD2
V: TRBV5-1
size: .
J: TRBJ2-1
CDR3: CASSWGTSMDEQFF
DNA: TGCGCCAGCAGCTGGGGGACTAGCATGGATGAGCAGTTCTTC

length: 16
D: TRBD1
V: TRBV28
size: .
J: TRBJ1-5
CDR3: CASSPRGQGGSQPQHF
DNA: TGTGCCAGCAGTCCCCGGGGACAGGGTGGATCCCAGCCCCAGCATTTT

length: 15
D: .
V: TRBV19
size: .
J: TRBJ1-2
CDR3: CASSITPGHVYGYTF
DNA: TGTGCCAGTAGTATAACACCGGGCCACGTCTATGGCTACACCTTC

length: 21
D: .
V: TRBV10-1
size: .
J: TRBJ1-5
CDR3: CASSESCRGPYLTYSNQPQHF
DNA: TGCGCCAGCAGTGAGTCGTGCAGGGGACCCTATTTAACCTATAGCAATCAGCCCCAGCATTTT

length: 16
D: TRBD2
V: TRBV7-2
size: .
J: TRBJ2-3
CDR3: CASSLGSGGVTDTQYF
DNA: TGTGCCAGCAGCTTAGGGAGCGGGGGGGTCACAGATACGCAGTATTTT

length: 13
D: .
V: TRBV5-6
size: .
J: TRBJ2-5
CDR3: CASSLGGEETQYF
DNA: TGTGCCAGCAGCTTAGGAGGTGAAGAGACCCAGTACTTC

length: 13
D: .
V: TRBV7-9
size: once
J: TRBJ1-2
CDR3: CASSLIQGRGYTF
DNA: TGTGCCAGCAGCTTAATCCAGGGGAGAGGCTACACCTTC

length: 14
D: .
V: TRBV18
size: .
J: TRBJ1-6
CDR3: CATSNPYYNSPLHF
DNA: TGTGCCACTTCCAACCCGTACTATAATTCACCCCTCCACTTT

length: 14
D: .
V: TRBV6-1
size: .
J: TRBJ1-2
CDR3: CASSDGRGNYGYTF
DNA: TGTGCCAGCAGTGACGGACGGGGTAACTATGGCTACACCTTC

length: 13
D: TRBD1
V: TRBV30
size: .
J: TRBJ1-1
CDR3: CAWSPRGITEAFF
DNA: TGTGCCTGGAGTCCCAGGGGGATAACTGAAGCTTTCTTT

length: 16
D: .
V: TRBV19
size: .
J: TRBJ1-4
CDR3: CASSIYKAGPNEKLFF
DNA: TGTGCCAGTAGTATATACAAGGCAGGACCCAATGAAAAACTGTTTTTT

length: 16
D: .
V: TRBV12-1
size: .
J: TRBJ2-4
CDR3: CASKAENNLAKNIQYF
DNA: TGTGCCAGCAAGGCAGAAAACAATTTAGCCAAAAACATTCAGTACTTC

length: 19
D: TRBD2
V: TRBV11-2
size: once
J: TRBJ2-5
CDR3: CASSSPLGGGGIFQETQYF
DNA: TGTGCCAGCAGTTCGCCCCTCGGCGGGGGGGGGATCTTCCAAGAGACCCAGTACTTC

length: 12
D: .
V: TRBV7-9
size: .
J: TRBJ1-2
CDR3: CASSLGDYGYTF
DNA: TGTGCCAGCAGCCTAGGAGACTATGGCTACACCTTC

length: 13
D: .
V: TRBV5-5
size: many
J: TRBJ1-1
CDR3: CASSLPEGTEAFF
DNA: TGTGCCAGCAGCTTACCCGAGGGCACTGAAGCTTTCTTT

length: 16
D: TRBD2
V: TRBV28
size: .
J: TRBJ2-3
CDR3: CASTGTGGGALDTQYF
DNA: TGTGCCAGCACCGGTACGGGCGGGGGGGCCTTAGATACGCAGTATTTT

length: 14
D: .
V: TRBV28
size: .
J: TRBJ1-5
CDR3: CASGLQIQNQPQHF
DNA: TGTGCCAGCGGATTACAGATACAGAATCAGCCCCAGCATTTT

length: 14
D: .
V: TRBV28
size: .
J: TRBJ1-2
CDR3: CASSLSGQSYGYTF
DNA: TGTGCCAGCAGTTTATCAGGACAGTCCTATGGCTACACCTTC

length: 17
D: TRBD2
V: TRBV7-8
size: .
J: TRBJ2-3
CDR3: CASSLVAGGPVTDTQYF
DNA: TGTGCCAGCAGCTTAGTAGCGGGAGGGCCTGTAACAGATACGCAGTATTTT

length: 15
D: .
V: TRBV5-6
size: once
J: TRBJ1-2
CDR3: CASRSRDNLNYGYTF
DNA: TGTGCCAGCAGATCCCGGGACAACCTGAACTATGGCTACACCTTC

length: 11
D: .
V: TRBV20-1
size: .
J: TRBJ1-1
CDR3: CSVRRNTEAFF
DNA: TGCAGTGTTCGCAGGAACACTGAAGCTTTCTTT

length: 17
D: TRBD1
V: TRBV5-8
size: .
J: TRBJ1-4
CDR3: CASSLYFSARGNEKLFF
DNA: TGTGCCAGCAGCTTGTATTTTTCGGCCAGGGGGAATGAAAAACTGTTTTTT

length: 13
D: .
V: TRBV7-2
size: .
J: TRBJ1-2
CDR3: CASSLLQARGYTF
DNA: TGTGCCAGCAGCTTACTCCAGGCTAGGGGCTACACCTTC

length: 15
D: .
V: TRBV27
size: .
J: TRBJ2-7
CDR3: CASSSREGGIDEQYF
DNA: TGTGCCAGCAGTTCGCGGGAAGGGGGTATCGACGAGCAGTACTTC

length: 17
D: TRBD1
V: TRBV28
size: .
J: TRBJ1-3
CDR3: CASSQTRQGISGNTIYF
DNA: TGTGCCAGCAGTCAAACCCGACAGGGGATCTCTGGAAACACCATATATTTT

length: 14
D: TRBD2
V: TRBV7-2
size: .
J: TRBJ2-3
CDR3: CASRIAGSTDTQYF
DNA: TGTGCCAGCAGGATAGCGGGCAGCACAGATACGCAGTATTTT

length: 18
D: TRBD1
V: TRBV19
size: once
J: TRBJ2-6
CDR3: CASSPPGQGAGGANVLTF
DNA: TGTGCCAGTAGTCCACCGGGACAGGGGGCCGGTGGGGCCAACGTCCTGACTTTC

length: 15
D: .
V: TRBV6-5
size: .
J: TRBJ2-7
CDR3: CASSLSTGSTYEQYF
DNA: TGTGCCAGCAGTTTGTCCACCGGGTCTACCTACGAGCAGTACTTC

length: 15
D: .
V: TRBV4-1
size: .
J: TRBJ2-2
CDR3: CASSQDAGNTGELFF
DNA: TGCGCCAGCAGCCAAGACGCGGGTAACACCGGGGAGCTGTTTTTT

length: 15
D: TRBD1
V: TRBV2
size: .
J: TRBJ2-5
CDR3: CASTTGQGRGETQYF
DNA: TGTGCCAGCACTACGGGACAGGGACGGGGAGAGACCCAGTACTTC

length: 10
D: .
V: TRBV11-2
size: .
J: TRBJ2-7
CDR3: CASSFTGTTF
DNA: TGTGCCAGCAGCTTTACAGGGACTACCTTC

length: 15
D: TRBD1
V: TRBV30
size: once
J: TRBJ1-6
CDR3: CAWSQGALYNSPLHF
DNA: TGTGCCTGGTCCCAGGGGGCCCTCTATAATTCACCCCTCCACTTT

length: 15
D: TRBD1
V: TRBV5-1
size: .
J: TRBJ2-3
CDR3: CASSPGDSYTDTQYF
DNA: TGCGCCAGCAGCCCCGGGGACAGCTACACAGATACGCAGTATTTT

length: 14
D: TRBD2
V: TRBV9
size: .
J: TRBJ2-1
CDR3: CASSSRAGADEQFF
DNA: TGTGCCAGCAGCTCCCGAGCGGGGGCAGACGAGCAGTTCTTC

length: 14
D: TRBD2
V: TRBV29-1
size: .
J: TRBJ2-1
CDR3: CSASGRSSYNEQFF
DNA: TGCAGCGCTAGCGGGAGGAGCTCCTACAATGAGCAGTTCTTC